The 29 T cell receptor beta chains below all came from one sample that was sequenced in a study of OX40 agonist ivuxolimab in advanced cancers. Profiled with immunoSEQ multiplex PCR; TCRdb holds only in-frame clones, not every one. This table has about 44,000 clones, roughly 80% appearing once. Source: CD4+ or CD8+ T cells sorted from blood, taken in a trial of the OX40 agonist ivuxolimab. The receptor set was obtained from an adult with an advanced solid tumor such as melanoma, head and neck, liver or kidney cancer.

This chain connects TRBV18 to TRBJ2-5, with 11 nucleotides matching TRBD2. The germline V gene has CDR1 KGHSH and CDR2 LQKENI. The CDR3 spans 14 residues. V trimming: 3 bases; J trimming: 5 bases; junction bases outside the gene matches: 2. The CDR3, as DNA: TGTGCCAGCTCACCGACTAGCGGGGAGGAGACCCAGTACTTC. It yields the protein CASSPTSGEETQYF.

The chain employs TRBV9 and TRBJ2-7, with no clear D. The CDR3 length is 15 residues. V lost 3 bases, J lost 0 bases, and 13 bases lay in between. Looked up from germline, CDR1 is SGDLS and CDR2 is YYNGEE. CDR3 residues: CASSASGDSSYEQYF. The CDR3 DNA is TGTGCCAGCAGCGCCTCCGGTGACTCCTCCTACGAGCAGTACTTC.

This sequence joins TRBV2 and TRBJ1-5, with 8 bases matching TRBD1. The V segment lost 3 bases and the J segment 2 bases; nucleotides outside the gene matches: 6. Germline V gene data show CDR1 as SNHLY and CDR2 as FYNNEI. CDR3 size: 16 residues. The CDR3 DNA follows: TGTGCCAGCAGTGACCCCGGACAGGGTGGCAATCAGCCCCAGCATTTT. Its translation: CASSDPGQGGNQPQHF.

V usage is TRBV30 and J usage is TRBJ2-5; D gene unclear. The J call may be mistaken, given a closer DNA end match to TRBJ2-7. Germline-derived CDR1 and CDR2 are GTSNPN and SVGIG (reference sequence). The CDR3 loop spans 15 amino acids. Written as DNA, the CDR3 is TGTGCCTGGAGGGGATCCCCTGGACCAGCCTACGAGCAGTACTTC. Translated, it gives CAWRGSPGPAYEQYF.

The DNA of the CDR3 is TGTGCCAGCAGCGATCCGGACAGCACAGATACGCAGTATTTT. It translates to CASSDPDSTDTQYF. The chain joins TRBV5-4 to TRBJ2-3; unclear D gene. The V gene's germline CDR1 is SGHNT and CDR2 YYREEE (reference sequence). The CDR3 is 14 residues long. V lost 4 bases, J lost 0 bases, and 9 bases lay in between.

The chain carries TRBV7-6 and TRBJ2-5; 8 nucleotides agree with TRBD1. The CDR3 has 13 amino acids. Trimming took 3 bases from V and 5 from J; bases not matched to a gene: 2. The germline V gene encodes CDR1 SGHVS and CDR2 FNYEAQ. This CDR3 reads CASSFRQGETQYF. The DNA for the CDR3 is TGTGCCAGCAGCTTCAGACAGGGGGAGACCCAGTACTTC.

There are a few counts of this clone. CDR3 amino acids: CASFRAPGSYEQYF. DNA of the CDR3: TGTGCCAGCTTCCGGGCCCCGGGATCCTACGAGCAGTACTTC. The chain employs TRBV6-1 and TRBJ2-7; D possibly corresponds to TRBD2 (5 bases). Germline V lookup: CDR1 MNHNS, CDR2 SASEGT. V was clipped by 8 bases and J by 1 base, with 15 bases between them. The CDR3 is 14 residues long.

This clone has just a few counts. The chain links TRBV7-6 to TRBJ2-7; D remains unclear. CDR3 length equals 15 residues. The V end lost 1 base, the J end lost 0 bases, and 10 bases lay between the germline ends. Germline CDR1 SGHVS, CDR2 FNYEAQ. The CDR3 DNA is TGTGCCAGCAGCTTAGGATCCCTCTCCTCCTACGAGCAGTACTTC. Translation gives CASSLGSLSSYEQYF. The variable domain in full, completed from reference TRBV7-6 and TRBJ2-7, reads GAGVSQSPRYKVTKRGQDVALRCDPISGHVSLYWYRQALGQGPEFLTYFNYEAQQDKSGLPNDRFSAERPEGSISTLTIQRTEQRDSAMYRCASSLGSLSSYEQYFGPGTRLTVT.

This sequence joins TRBV2 and TRBJ2-3; TRBD2 might be the D (7 bases). The CDR3 consists of 16 residues. The ends were cut back, 3 bases at V and 2 bases at J, with 15 bases in the middle. The germline V gene has CDR1 SNHLY and CDR2 FYNNEI. Written as DNA, the CDR3 is TGTGCCAGCAGTGACCCCCCGGGGGGCGACACAGATACGCAGTATTTT. Translating it yields CASSDPPGGDTDTQYF.

The V gene is TRBV6-1, the J gene TRBJ2-2; D not certain. Germline loops: CDR1 MNHNS, CDR2 SASEGT. V was cut by 2 bases and J by 7 bases, with 17 bases left in between. This CDR3 has 16 residues. The CDR3 reads CASSEQPSYVGGELFF. The CDR3 DNA follows: TGTGCCAGCAGTGAACAGCCCTCTTATGTAGGCGGGGAGCTGTTTTTT.

J is TRBJ1-1 and V is TRBV19, with D perhaps TRBD1 (6 bases). Germline V CDR1 and CDR2: LNHDA, SQIVND (reference sequence). V dropped 9 bases and J dropped 3 bases, with 23 bases sitting between them. The CDR3 covers 16 residues. The CDR3 protein is CASRGGIGSGDTEAFF. The CDR3 DNA reads TGTGCCAGCAGAGGGGGAATTGGATCTGGAGACACTGAAGCTTTCTTT.

The chain recombines TRBV6-5 with TRBJ1-2; 8 bases fit TRBD1. The CDR3 is 14 residues long. Germline loops: CDR1 MNHEY, CDR2 SVGAGI. Trimming removed 5 bases from V and 8 bases from J; junction bases left unmatched: 10. The CDR3 reads CASSRQGKSGGYTF. The CDR3 region has the DNA TGTGCCAGCAGTAGACAGGGGAAGTCTGGAGGCTACACCTTC.

This rearrangement joins TRBV20-1 to TRBJ1-2; D is unresolved. The CDR3 spans 10 residues. Germline lookup yields CDR1 DFQATT and CDR2 SNEGSKA (reference sequence). Between the trimmed V and J ends, which lost 3 bases and 12 bases, there was a span of 11 bases. DNA of the CDR3: TGCAGTGCTAGTTGGGAAGTTCACACCTTC. Its translation is CSASWEVHTF.

V and J are TRBV6-5 and TRBJ2-6; D gene unclear. Trimming removed 6 bases from V and 0 bases from J, with 9 bases in between. Germline assignment: CDR1 MNHEY and CDR2 SVGAGI. The CDR3 is made up of 15 amino acids. The CDR3 DNA sequence: TGTGCCAGCAGGCCCCGGGTCTCTGGGGCCAACGTCCTGACTTTC. Its protein product is CASRPRVSGANVLTF.

The V and J genes are TRBV7-9 and TRBJ2-1; 9 bases fit TRBD2. The ends lost 5 bases at V and 5 bases at J; junction bases unmatched: 10. This CDR3 has 16 amino acids. Germline lookup yields CDR1 SEHNR and CDR2 FQNEAQ (reference sequence). CDR3 nucleotides: TGTGCCAGCAGCCCTAGCCGGACTAGCGTAGACAATGAGCAGTTCTTC. It specifies CASSPSRTSVDNEQFF.

The gene calls are TRBV19 and TRBJ1-3; unclear D gene. CDR1 is LNHDA and CDR2 is SQIVND in the germline V gene (reference sequence). V was trimmed by 3 bases and J by 0 bases, leaving 6 bases between them. The CDR3 has 14 amino acids. CDR3 amino acids: CASSMQVSGNTIYF. The CDR3 coding sequence is TGTGCCAGTAGTATGCAAGTCTCTGGAAACACCATATATTTT.

The chain links TRBV2 to TRBJ2-7; no clear D. V lost 7 bases and J 6 bases, leaving 10 bases between the germline ends. CDR3 length: 11 residues. Germline V gives CDR1 SNHLY, CDR2 FYNNEI. CDR3 DNA: TGTGCCAGCATCCTGGCCAGCGAGCAGTACTTC. Amino acid sequence: CASILASEQYF.

This chain links TRBV5-1 with TRBJ2-5, with D maybe TRBD2 (6 bases). V was shortened by 2 bases and J by 2 bases, with 13 bases between the two germline ends. This CDR3 is 15 amino acids long. Looked up from germline, CDR1 is SGHRS and CDR2 is YFSETQ. CDR3 coding DNA: TGCGCCAGCAGCTTACTAGCTGGGGGACAAGAGACCCAGTACTTC. Translating it yields CASSLLAGGQETQYF.

The chain carries TRBV30 and TRBJ2-5; TRBD2 is a possible D gene (5 bases). The J call may be faulty, since TRBJ2-7 better matches the DNA end. Germline lookup yields CDR1 GTSNPN and CDR2 SVGIG (reference sequence). CDR3 length: 12 amino acids. CDR3 protein: CAFGNSAYEQYF. CDR3 sequence (DNA): TGTGCCTTCGGTAATAGCGCCTACGAGCAGTACTTC.

The chain carries TRBV5-6 and TRBJ1-3; D is undetermined. Trimming removed 0 bases at V and 2 bases at J, with 6 bases between. Germline V CDR1 and CDR2: SGHDT, YYEEEE. This CDR3 is 14 amino acids long. CDR3 DNA sequence: TGTGCCAGCAGCTTGGCGGCCACTGGAAACACCATATATTTT. It is translated as CASSLAATGNTIYF.

This rearrangement joins TRBV14 to TRBJ1-2; D not certain. This CDR3 has 16 residues. Germline-derived CDR1 and CDR2 are SGHDN and FVKESK. The V end was cut by 0 bases, the J end by 8 bases, with 19 bases between. The CDR3 reads CASSQDRAPPYSGYTF. CDR3 DNA: TGTGCCAGCAGCCAAGACCGCGCCCCACCCTACAGCGGCTACACCTTC.

The V call is TRBV2, the J call TRBJ1-5; 9 nucleotides match TRBD1. Trimming removed 4 bases from V and 5 bases from J; junction bases left unmatched: 3. This CDR3 has 14 amino acids. Germline V lookup: CDR1 SNHLY, CDR2 FYNNEI. The DNA for the CDR3 is TGTGCCAGCAGTGGGACAGGGGAACATCAGCCCCAGCATTTT. Its protein product is CASSGTGEHQPQHF.

V and J are TRBV7-9 and TRBJ2-3, with D possibly TRBD1 on 5 matching bases. There are 14 residues in the CDR3. Germline V gene lookup returns CDR1 SEHNR and CDR2 FQNEAQ (reference sequence). The V end was cut by 7 bases, the J end by 3 bases, with 14 bases between. The CDR3 coding sequence is TGTGCCAGCAAGGGTCTATCAGGGACAGATACGCAGTATTTT. Translation: CASKGLSGTDTQYF.

The chain links TRBV9 to TRBJ2-1; 7 nucleotides line up with TRBD2. The CDR3 covers 14 residues. J gave up 10 bases and V 0 bases, and 7 bases lay outside the gene matches. From germline, CDR1 is SGDLS and CDR2 YYNGEE. Written as DNA, the CDR3 is TGTGCCAGCAGCGTAGTGACTAGCCTCGGGGAGCAGTTCTTC. Protein product: CASSVVTSLGEQFF.

This clone has just a few counts. The genes are TRBV27 and TRBJ2-1; 8 bases agree with TRBD1. With 7 bases clipped from V and 2 bases from J, the junction kept 4 bases outside the gene matches. The CDR3 is 14 amino acids. The V gene's germline CDR1 is MNHEY and CDR2 SMNVEV (reference sequence). In DNA, the CDR3 is TGTGCCAGCACCATACAGGGGGCCTACAATGAGCAGTTCTTC. This codes for CASTIQGAYNEQFF.

This rearrangement joins TRBV6-1 to TRBJ1-4; D gene ambiguous. There are 15 residues in the CDR3. Germline values: CDR1 MNHNS, CDR2 SASEGT. Trimming shortened V by 7 bases and J by 5 bases, and 17 bases separated the two germline ends. CDR3 region: CASKIPGRGNEKLFF. The CDR3 DNA reads TGTGCCAGCAAGATACCGGGAAGAGGGAATGAAAAACTGTTTTTT.

The chain is built from TRBV4-1 and TRBJ2-7; tentative D call: TRBD2 (5 bases). The germline CDR1 and CDR2 sequences are MGHRA and YSYEKL. CDR3 length: 15 amino acids. Between the trimmed V and J ends, which lost 0 bases and 0 bases, there was a span of 9 bases. As DNA, the CDR3 is TGCGCCAGCAGCCAAGAATTTGGACTCTCCTACGAGCAGTACTTC. Protein: CASSQEFGLSYEQYF.

Written as DNA, the CDR3 is TGTGCCAGCAGTGCCCTGGGGGTCCCTGGGCAGTACTTC. Translated: CASSALGVPGQYF. V gene TRBV6-1 combines with J gene TRBJ2-7, with D perhaps assigned TRBD1 or TRBD2 (5 bases each). The CDR3 runs to 13 residues. Germline V CDR1 and CDR2: MNHNS, SASEGT. V was cut by 4 bases and J by 9 bases, with 16 bases left in between.

This chain joins TRBV19 and TRBJ1-2; D is uncertain. From germline, CDR1 is LNHDA and CDR2 SQIVND (reference sequence). Deletions cut 1 base from V and 2 bases from J, with 8 bases between. This CDR3 has 14 amino acids. The CDR3 bases are TGTGCCAGTAGTATAGGGGTAGCCAACTATGGCTACACCTTC. Translated, it gives CASSIGVANYGYTF.